One and the same sample provided the 27 T cell receptor beta chains below, sequenced in a study of OX40 agonist ivuxolimab in advanced cancers. Assay used: immunoSEQ multiplex PCR; TCRdb lists only in-frame clones, some missing. This table has roughly 110,000 clones, about nine tenths appearing once. Sequencing was performed on CD4+ or CD8+ T cells sorted from blood, taken in a trial of the OX40 agonist ivuxolimab. The receptors derive from an adult with an advanced solid tumor such as melanoma, head and neck, liver or kidney cancer.

Here the CDR3 DNA reads TGTGCCAGCAGCTTAAGCGGGGTAGGATTCTATGGCTACACCTTC. Translated, it gives CASSLSGVGFYGYTF. The chain joins TRBV7-9 to TRBJ1-2; D is uncertain. Germline CDR1 is SEHNR and CDR2 is FQNEAQ (reference sequence). V gave up 2 bases and J gave up 4 bases, with 14 bases separating them. The CDR3 covers 15 residues.

The chain recombines TRBV6-6 with TRBJ2-2, with D uncertain. The V gene lost 5 bases and the J gene lost 6 bases, with 13 bases spanning the gap. The CDR3 covers 14 residues. The V gene's germline CDR1 is MNHNY and CDR2 SVGAGI (reference sequence). The CDR3 is CASSLRRLSGELFF. CDR3 DNA sequence: TGTGCCAGCAGTCTAAGACGGCTGTCCGGGGAGCTGTTTTTT.

In this sample, this clone turned up a few times. The chain recombines TRBV14 with TRBJ2-7, with D possibly being TRBD2 (6 bases). The CDR3 is 14 amino acids. In germline, CDR1 is SGHDN, CDR2 FVKESK. V dropped 2 bases and J dropped 2 bases, with 10 bases sitting between them. CDR3 loop: CASSQQGGPYEQYF. The CDR3 coding sequence is TGTGCCAGCAGCCAACAGGGAGGCCCCTACGAGCAGTACTTC.

The V and J genes are TRBV7-3 and TRBJ2-3, with D hard to call. This CDR3 has 15 residues. From germline, CDR1 is SGHTA and CDR2 FQGTGA. V was pared by 5 bases and J by 1 base, with 13 bases between. The CDR3 reads CASSPFLSRTDTQYF. Here the CDR3 DNA reads TGTGCCAGCAGCCCCTTCCTTAGCCGCACAGATACGCAGTATTTT.

The V call is TRBV5-1, the J call TRBJ2-3, with 8 bases lining up with TRBD2. With V trimmed by 3 bases and J by 4 bases, 7 bases remained unmatched. Germline values: CDR1 SGHRS, CDR2 YFSETQ. The CDR3 contains 15 residues. The CDR3 region is CASSSAGGPSDTQYF. The CDR3 DNA is TGCGCCAGCAGCTCCGCGGGGGGCCCCTCAGATACGCAGTATTTT.

V and J are TRBV18 and TRBJ2-3, with no clear D. The CDR3 consists of 12 residues. Trimming stripped 1 base from V and 4 bases from J, with 3 bases between. Looked up from germline, CDR1 is KGHSH and CDR2 is LQKENI. The CDR3, as DNA: TGTGCCAGCTCACCACTGGCAGATACGCAGTATTTT. Its protein is CASSPLADTQYF.

The chain links TRBV27 to TRBJ2-2; 11 bases agree with TRBD2. J lost 6 bases, V lost 5 bases, and 5 bases had no gene match. The CDR3 runs 15 residues. Germline V gene sequence: CDR1 MNHEY, CDR2 SMNVEV (reference sequence). CDR3 protein: CASSVLAGVAGELFF. As DNA, the CDR3 is TGTGCCAGCAGTGTACTAGCGGGGGTGGCCGGGGAGCTGTTTTTT.

The chain uses TRBV28 and TRBJ1-5; maybe TRBD1 (5 bases). The CDR3 loop spans 15 amino acids. Trimming shortened V by 5 bases and J by 5 bases, and 16 bases separated the two germline ends. The germline CDR1 and CDR2 sequences are MDHEN and SYDVKM. Written as DNA, the CDR3 is TGTGCCAGCAGTCCCGCCGGGGGGGGTGATCAGCCCCAGCATTTT. This codes for CASSPAGGGDQPQHF.

This chain uses TRBV29-1 with TRBJ1-2; 7 nucleotides match TRBD1. Germline V gene data show CDR1 as SQVTM and CDR2 as ANQGSEA. The CDR3 consists of 11 residues. Unmatched junction bases numbered 9, after V lost 7 bases and J lost 10 bases. The CDR3 nucleotides are TGCAGCGCCATTAGACAGGGAGACTACACCTTC. It encodes CSAIRQGDYTF. Looking up the rest from reference TRBV29-1 and TRBJ1-2 gives the full variable domain: SAVISQKPSRDICQRGTSLTIQCQVDSQVTMMFWYRQQPGQSLTLIATANQGSEATYESGFVIDKFPISRPNLTFSTLTVSNMSPEDSSIYLCSAIRQGDYTFGSGTRLTVV.

V gene TRBV6-1 combines with J gene TRBJ1-2, with D possibly TRBD1 on 6 matching bases. Germline CDR1 and CDR2: MNHNS and SASEGT. V was clipped by 5 bases and J by 5 bases, with 12 bases between them. The CDR3 contains 13 residues. CDR3 region: CASSPDSRYGYTF. The CDR3, as DNA: TGTGCCAGCAGTCCGGACAGCCGTTATGGCTACACCTTC.

The rearrangement joins TRBV6-6 to TRBJ2-2; D is perhaps TRBD1 or TRBD2 (5 bases each). Trimming pared 7 bases from V and 6 bases from J, leaving 9 bases between. The length of the CDR3 is 12 residues. Germline V gene data show CDR1 as MNHNY and CDR2 as SVGAGI (reference sequence). CDR3 bases: TGTGCCAGCAAACGAGGGGCCGGGGAGCTGTTTTTT. Translation gives CASKRGAGELFF.

The gene calls are TRBV7-8 and TRBJ2-3; TRBD2 might be the D (5 bases). The CDR3 runs 14 residues. The germline V and J ends were trimmed by 3 bases and 0 bases, with 7 bases remaining between them. Germline V lookup: CDR1 SGHVS, CDR2 FQNEAQ. As DNA, the CDR3 is TGTGCCAGCAGCTTTCAGCGGAGCACAGATACGCAGTATTTT. Encoded protein: CASSFQRSTDTQYF.

This chain links TRBV5-4 with TRBJ2-3; D is unclear. The CDR3 contains 13 residues. The germline V gene has CDR1 SGHNT and CDR2 YYREEE (reference sequence). The ends were cut back, 4 bases at V and 6 bases at J, with 12 bases in the middle. CDR3: CASSPEFGDTQYF. DNA for the CDR3: TGTGCCAGCAGCCCCGAGTTTGGCGATACGCAGTATTTT.

This clone was detected only once. The chain carries TRBV19 and TRBJ2-7, with D unclear. Deletions cut 2 bases from V and 1 base from J, with 6 bases between. Germline CDR1 LNHDA, CDR2 SQIVND (reference sequence). This CDR3 has 13 amino acids. Written as DNA, the CDR3 is TGTGCCAGTAGTATAAGTCCTTCCTACGAGCAGTACTTC. Encoded protein: CASSISPSYEQYF.

As to this clone: Other DNA variants within this sample encode the same CDR3. This chain links TRBV4-3 with TRBJ2-1; the match to TRBD2 covers 9 bases. The CDR3 covers 15 residues. Germline CDR1 and CDR2: LGHNA and YSLEER. V dropped 1 base and J dropped 7; count of bases not matched to a gene: 5. The CDR3 DNA follows: TGCGCCAGCAGCCAAGGCGGGGGGGCGGATAATGAGCAGTTCTTC. Translating gives CASSQGGGADNEQFF.

J is TRBJ1-6 and V is TRBV28; no clear D. This CDR3 region has 14 residues. Trimming took 2 bases from V and 8 from J, leaving 10 bases between them. Germline lookup yields CDR1 MDHEN and CDR2 SYDVKM. The CDR3 region is CASSLRFSDSPLHF. The CDR3 DNA reads TGTGCCAGCAGTTTAAGGTTTTCCGATTCACCCCTCCACTTT. Together with reference TRBV28 and TRBJ1-6, the CDR3 gives the full variable domain: DVKVTQSSRYLVKRTGEKVFLECVQDMDHENMFWYRQDPGLGLRLIYFSYDVKMKEKGDIPEGYSVSREKKERFSLILESASTNQTSMYLCASSLRFSDSPLHFGNGTRLTVT.

The chain links TRBV25-1 to TRBJ2-3; D is uncertain. V was shortened by 5 bases and J by 1 base, with 10 bases between the two germline ends. The CDR3 length is 14 residues. CDR1 and CDR2 from the germline V gene are MGHDK and SYGVNS. CDR3 amino acids: CASSSQERTDTQYF. For the CDR3, the DNA is TGTGCCAGCAGTAGCCAGGAGCGCACAGATACGCAGTATTTT.

The chain is built from TRBV7-8 and TRBJ2-7; 9 bases agree with TRBD1. Germline CDR1 is SGHVS and CDR2 is FQNEAQ. The CDR3 has 17 amino acids. V was pared by 5 bases and J by 6 bases, with 17 bases of the junction left unmatched. The CDR3 is CASSKRPRTGEFGEQYF. In DNA form, the CDR3 reads TGTGCCAGCAGCAAACGGCCAAGGACAGGGGAGTTCGGCGAGCAGTACTTC.

The gene calls are TRBV19 and TRBJ1-2; no reliable D call. CDR1 LNHDA and CDR2 SQIVND come from the germline V gene (reference sequence). There are 13 residues in the CDR3. Trimming took off 6 bases at V and 4 bases at J, with 12 bases between the two ends. The CDR3 region is CASRGSGRYGYTF. The CDR3 bases are TGTGCCAGTAGAGGCAGCGGCCGCTATGGCTACACCTTC.

The chain carries TRBV27 and TRBJ2-3; 7 bases fit TRBD1. J lost 3 bases, V lost 6 bases, and 6 bases had no gene match. In germline, CDR1 is MNHEY, CDR2 SMNVEV (reference sequence). The CDR3 spans 14 residues. CDR3 bases: TGTGCCAGCAGGAACAGGGGCGGGACAGATACGCAGTATTTT. Its protein is CASRNRGGTDTQYF.

CDR3 nucleotides: TGTGCCAGCAGCTTATCTAGCAGACGGGAGACCCAGTACTTC. Its protein is CASSLSSRRETQYF. The genes are TRBV7-2 and TRBJ2-5; possibly TRBD2 for D (5 bases). V shed 2 bases and J shed 5 bases, with 12 bases lying between them. The CDR3 sequence is 14 residues long. Germline V gives CDR1 SGHTA, CDR2 FQGNSA.

This chain links TRBV7-2 with TRBJ2-7; 11 bases map to TRBD2. Germline trimming cut 2 bases from V and 4 bases from J; bases unmatched to any gene: 7. The CDR3 runs 16 residues. CDR1 is SGHTA and CDR2 is FQGNSA in the germline V gene. The CDR3 nucleotides are TGTGCCAGCAGCTTACCGCAGGGACTAGCGGCGTACGAGCAGTACTTC. Residues: CASSLPQGLAAYEQYF.

The rearrangement joins TRBV9 to TRBJ1-3, with D possibly TRBD1 on 6 matching bases. The CDR3 has 16 residues. Germline V gives CDR1 SGDLS, CDR2 YYNGEE. Trimming cost V 2 bases and J 0 bases, with 12 bases left between them. In nucleotides, the CDR3 is TGTGCCAGCAGCGTGGGGGACACCGGCTCTGGAAACACCATATATTTT. Its translation is CASSVGDTGSGNTIYF. Drawing the rest from reference TRBV9 and TRBJ1-3, the complete variable domain is DSGVTQTPKHLITATGQRVTLRCSPRSGDLSVYWYQQSLDQGLQFLIQYYNGEERAKGNILERFSAQQFPDLHSELNLSSLELGDSALYFCASSVGDTGSGNTIYFGEGSWLTVV.

The chain uses TRBV28 and TRBJ1-1, with 8 bases lining up with TRBD1. V lost 2 bases and J lost 5; bases outside the gene matches: 13. The CDR3 is made up of 17 amino acids. Looked up from germline, CDR1 is MDHEN and CDR2 is SYDVKM. CDR3 sequence: CASSLRLGTGATTEAFF. In DNA, the CDR3 is TGTGCCAGCAGTTTACGTTTGGGGACAGGAGCGACAACTGAAGCTTTCTTT.

The chain links TRBV5-1 to TRBJ2-7, with D uncertain. Germline CDR1 SGHRS, CDR2 YFSETQ. The CDR3 spans 13 residues. The V end was cut by 4 bases, the J end by 5 bases, with 13 bases between. CDR3 coding DNA: TGCGCCAGCAGCCCAAGCCCCCCCAACGAGCAGTACTTC. Encoded protein: CASSPSPPNEQYF.

V gene TRBV7-9 combines with J gene TRBJ1-2; D not resolved. The CDR3 has 12 residues. Deletions cut 10 bases from V and 8 bases from J, with 17 bases between. Germline loops: CDR1 SEHNR, CDR2 FQNEAQ (reference sequence). The DNA of the CDR3 is TGTGCCATCTTTGAATGGGGAAAGGGCTACACCTTC. Encoded protein: CAIFEWGKGYTF.

This clone has only one observation. The V and J genes are TRBV2 and TRBJ2-7; the D gene is possibly TRBD2 (6 bases). Germline CDR1 and CDR2: SNHLY and FYNNEI. V shed 4 bases and J shed 3 bases, with 10 bases lying between them. CDR3 length: 13 amino acids. CDR3 sequence (DNA): TGTGCCAGCAGTGCCGGGGGAGGCTACGAGCAGTACTTC. Its protein product is CASSAGGGYEQYF.